This T cell receptor (beta chain) was documented in a study of cytomegalovirus exposure and HLA in healthy donors. General observations from the study: Presence/absence analyses rested on an assumption that sequencing depth was roughly uniform across donors. There were reportedly fewer N-insertions in an Asian-associated ancestry cluster than the roughly 700-donor mean, in a later analysis. Accurate prediction of HLA-A and HLA-B alleles (for most subjects) was reportedly achieved from TCR beta sequences.

Notes on this clone: What it binds is unknown.

In germline, CDR1 is MNHEY, CDR2 SMNVEV (reference sequence). The CDR3 is made up of 16 amino acids. With 5 bases clipped from V and 0 bases from J, the junction kept 10 bases outside the gene matches. Both 60 Vbeta primers and 13 Jbeta primers went into the PCR. Sequenced by immunoSEQ multiplex PCR; TCRdb stores in-frame clones only, minus some. This table has around 150,000 clones, around 80% appearing once. This chain uses TRBV27 with TRBJ2-7; 7 nucleotides line up with TRBD2. This sequence was found in a young man in good health and CMV-seropositive. The sequencing input was PBMCs. The CDR3 loop is CASSPRGVAASYEQYF. The CDR3 DNA reads TGTGCCAGCAGTCCTCGGGGGGTTGCAGCCTCCTACGAGCAGTACTTC.